One T cell receptor beta chain is described in this entry. The data derive from a study of blood T cells in healthy people across ages. The CDR3 is 17 amino acids. Germline V gene sequence: CDR1 SGHAT, CDR2 FQNNGV. V lost 0 bases and J lost 8, with 20 bases in between. Next came a second PCR, run for about 6 to 11 cycles, which used a sample-barcoded 5' primer along with a J-beta primer mix. Each cDNA molecule received a tag from a template-switch adaptor that had 12 random nucleotides. TCRdb reprocessed the 5' RACE reads via MiXCR and lists one record per CDR3 protein. The repertoire holds some 860,000 distinct CDR3 sequences, with 56% as singletons.

This sequence joins TRBV11-2 and TRBJ2-1; perhaps TRBD2 as D (5 bases). The sequencing sample was made of blood. This receptor was obtained from a man aged 35-49 years in good health. The CDR3 DNA reads as TGTGCCAGCAGCTTAGATCCGTGGGAGACGATTTACCATGAGCAGTTCTTC. Translation: CASSLDPWETIYHEQFF.